This is a list of T cell receptor beta chains from one sample in a study of monozygotic twins with cystic fibrosis. Sequencing used immunoSEQ multiplex PCR; TCRdb keeps in-frame clones, though not all of them. The sample consists of about 21,000 clones, less than 95% of them appearing once. The material sequenced was blood. All receptors come from a girl aged 2-10 years with cystic fibrosis. The CDR3 runs from the conserved cysteine through the conserved F or W. D genes are given only for firm matches. The listing skips clone size in some rows; elsewhere it reads once, few, many or a size class.

DNA | CDR3 | D | J | V | size | length
TGTGCCAGCAGCGCGACGGGAAATGAGCAGTTCTTC | CASSATGNEQFF | NA | TRBJ2-1 | TRBV9 | NA | 12
TGTGCCAGCAGTGACATAAAGCCGGCCCAGTACTTC | CASSDIKPAQYF | NA | TRBJ2-5 | TRBV6-1 | NA | 12
TGTGCCAGCAGTTCTCTTCCGGGACAGAAAACCTCCTACGAGCAGTACTTC | CASSSLPGQKTSYEQYF | TRBD1 | TRBJ2-7 | TRBV28 | NA | 17
TGTGCCAGCAGCCCGCCGGGACAGGGTTTTTCACCCCTCCACTTT | CASSPPGQGFSPLHF | TRBD1 | TRBJ1-6 | TRBV7-2 | NA | 15
TGTGCCAGCAGTTTAGGGGGGCTGAACACTGAAGCTTTCTTT | CASSLGGLNTEAFF | NA | TRBJ1-1 | TRBV27 | NA | 14
TGTGCCAGCAGTGCGCACAGGAGACCCCCCCCCTTCTTTGAGCTGTTTTTT | CASSAHRRPPPFFELFF | NA | TRBJ2-2 | TRBV6-1 | once | 17
TGCGCCAGCAGCTTGTCGTCCCAGGGCCGTTGGGAGCAGTACTTC | CASSLSSQGRWEQYF | NA | TRBJ2-7 | TRBV5-1 | NA | 15
TGTGCCAGCAGCGTTACAGGGGGGGGAAACACCATATATTTT | CASSVTGGGNTIYF | TRBD1 | TRBJ1-3 | TRBV7-9 | NA | 14
TGTGCCAGCAGCCCCCGGGGGGGGGCTAATGAAAAACTGTTTTTT | CASSPRGGANEKLFF | NA | TRBJ1-4 | TRBV9 | NA | 15
TGTGCCAGCAGCTCAGGGGCCAGAGCCTACGAGCAGTACTTC | CASSSGARAYEQYF | NA | TRBJ2-7 | TRBV11-2 | NA | 14
TGTGCCAGCTCACCATCAAAACGGGGGACGACTGAAGCTTTCTTT | CASSPSKRGTTEAFF | NA | TRBJ1-1 | TRBV18 | NA | 15
TGTGCCAGCAGTGCCCAGGGACAGGAATACAATGAGCAGTTCTTC | CASSAQGQEYNEQFF | TRBD1 | TRBJ2-1 | TRBV9 | NA | 15
TGTGCCTGGAGTGTGCCCACCGGCGGCATGAACACTGAAGCTTTCTTT | CAWSVPTGGMNTEAFF | NA | TRBJ1-1 | TRBV30 | few | 16
TGTGCCAGCAGCCCTACGCGGGGGTCCGGCTACACCTTC | CASSPTRGSGYTF | NA | TRBJ1-2 | TRBV7-6 | NA | 13
TGTGCCAGCAGCTTAGCGGACAGGCCTCTTGCAACTAATGAAAAACTGTTTTTT | CASSLADRPLATNEKLFF | TRBD1 | TRBJ1-4 | TRBV7-2 | NA | 18
TGTGCCAGCAGCTTAGTGGAGGGGGACACTGAAGCTTTCTTT | CASSLVEGDTEAFF | NA | TRBJ1-1 | TRBV7-6 | few | 14
TGTGCCAGCAGCTTACAGGGGGAAAGGGGTGAAAAACTGTTTTTT | CASSLQGERGEKLFF | TRBD1 | TRBJ1-4 | TRBV5-6 | once | 15
TGTGCCAGCAGTGAATTTGACGGGCTCACCGGGGAGCAGTACTTC | CASSEFDGLTGEQYF | NA | TRBJ2-7 | TRBV6-1 | NA | 15
TGTGCCAGCAGCCAAGATCGAAGGGGGCTCCAATACAATGAGCAGTTCTTC | CASSQDRRGLQYNEQFF | TRBD1 | TRBJ2-1 | TRBV14 | NA | 17
TGTGCCAGCTCTCTCGAAAAAGTTGGGGCCACTGAAGCTTTCTTT | CASSLEKVGATEAFF | NA | TRBJ1-1 | TRBV18 | NA | 15
TGTGCCAGCAGCCCTATGGCAGGGGTCCCTGAAGCTTTCTTT | CASSPMAGVPEAFF | NA | TRBJ1-1 | TRBV7-9 | NA | 14
TGTGCCAGCAGCTTAGGTAGCGGGGACTACGAGCAGTACTTC | CASSLGSGDYEQYF | TRBD2 | TRBJ2-7 | TRBV11-3 | NA | 14
TGTGCCAGCTCCCCCGACCGGGGCCGCTCCTACGAGCAGTACTTC | CASSPDRGRSYEQYF | NA | TRBJ2-7 | TRBV18 | NA | 15
TGCGCCAGCAGCTCAACAGGGACGGGCAATGAAAAACTGTTTTTT | CASSSTGTGNEKLFF | NA | TRBJ1-4 | TRBV5-1 | NA | 15
TGTGCCAGCAGCCGCGGACTAGCGGGAGTAGAGCAGTACTTC | CASSRGLAGVEQYF | TRBD2 | TRBJ2-7 | TRBV11-1 | NA | 14
TGTGCCATCAGTGAGCCCGGGACAGGGGGCTCTGGGGCCAACGTCCTGACTTTC | CAISEPGTGGSGANVLTF | TRBD1 | TRBJ2-6 | TRBV10-3 | NA | 18
TGTGCCAGCAGCTTGAGCAGGGCGGCCTATGGCTACACCTTC | CASSLSRAAYGYTF | NA | TRBJ1-2 | TRBV5-4 | few | 14
TGTGCCTGGAGAGATTACGGGACGCGGAATTCACCCCTCCACTTT | CAWRDYGTRNSPLHF | NA | TRBJ1-6 | TRBV30 | NA | 15
TGCGCCAGCAGCCAAACCCCCCCGGGCGGCGAGCAGTTCTTC | CASSQTPPGGEQFF | NA | TRBJ2-1 | TRBV4-1 | NA | 14
TGCGCCAGCAGCCAAGATGGGGGCCTGGCGAACACTGAAGCTTTCTTT | CASSQDGGLANTEAFF | NA | TRBJ1-1 | TRBV4-3 | NA | 16
TGTGCCATCCGTGCAACCCGTCGGGACATCTCTGGAAACACCATATATTTT | CAIRATRRDISGNTIYF | NA | TRBJ1-3 | TRBV28 | NA | 17
TGTGCCAGCAGTTTCCTGGGGGGAGTGCATTTT | CASSFLGGVHF | NA | TRBJ1-5 | TRBV28 | NA | 11
TGTGCCAGCAGTTATGACAATACGCAGTATTTT | CASSYDNTQYF | NA | TRBJ2-3 | TRBV6-6 | NA | 11
TGTGCCAGCAGCCCAAGGGAGGGGGCCACTGAAGCTTTCTTT | CASSPREGATEAFF | TRBD1 | TRBJ1-1 | TRBV28 | NA | 14